The 28 T cell receptor beta chains below come from one sample, sequenced in a study of response to subunit inactivated influenza vaccine. TCRdb fed the RT-PCR reads into MiXCR, producing one record per CDR3 protein. The sample records approximately 490,000 distinct CDR3 sequences, approximately 7.2% being singletons. The sample in question was PBMCs from blood, obtained roughly 24 months after vaccination. The origin of the receptors is a man between 50 and 75 years old who received an inactivated influenza vaccine.

The table lists this clonotype with a few counts. V gene TRBV29-1 combines with J gene TRBJ2-7, with TRBD1 matching over 7 bases. The CDR3 covers 12 residues. Per germline, CDR1 SQVTM and CDR2 ANQGSEA. The V and J ends lost 4 bases and 2 bases, in that order; junction bases with no gene match: 2. For the CDR3, the DNA is TGCAGCGTTGCTGACAGGGCCTACGAGCAGTACTTC. Amino acid sequence: CSVADRAYEQYF.

This clonotype has only a few counts. The chain combines TRBV6-1 with TRBJ2-1; 14 bases match TRBD2. This CDR3 has 16 amino acids. Germline CDR1 reads MNHNS; CDR2 reads SASEGT. V was pared by 5 bases and J by 8 bases, with 8 bases of the junction left unmatched. The DNA for the CDR3 is TGTGCCAGCAGTACGTGGGGACTAGCGGGAGAGCATGAGCAGTTCTTC. Translated, it gives CASSTWGLAGEHEQFF.

The table lists this clonotype with many counts. V usage is TRBV7-2 and J usage is TRBJ1-1; no reliable D call. Germline CDR1 SGHTA, CDR2 FQGNSA. The CDR3 sequence is 15 residues long. Trimming removed 5 bases from V and 1 base from J, with 14 bases in between. The CDR3 DNA is TGTGCCAGCAGCCTAGGACCGGTGGGGAACACTGAAGCTTTCTTT. Translation gives CASSLGPVGNTEAFF.

This clonotype appeared a few times. The chain uses TRBV7-9 and TRBJ2-1; no definite D call. The V gene lost 1 base and the J gene lost 0 bases, with 7 bases spanning the gap. CDR3 length: 15 amino acids. CDR1 is SEHNR and CDR2 is FQNEAQ in the germline V gene (reference sequence). This chain's CDR3 is CASSLVALSYNEQFF. For the CDR3, the DNA is TGTGCCAGCAGCTTAGTAGCTCTCTCCTACAATGAGCAGTTCTTC.

The V and J genes are TRBV23-1 and TRBJ2-2, with TRBD2 matching over 7 bases. TRBV23-1 is designated an ORF whose function remains uncertain. Losses at the gene ends were 8 bases for V and 1 base for J; bases not matched to a gene: 7. This CDR3 contains 15 residues. CDR3 sequence (DNA): TGCGCCAGCCCCCAATCGGGAGGGAACACCGGGGAGCTGTTTTTT. Residues: CASPQSGGNTGELFF.

This clonotype was recorded at least ten times. The genes are TRBV2 and TRBJ2-1, with D perhaps matching TRBD2 (6 bases). Germline CDR1 is SNHLY and CDR2 is FYNNEI. This CDR3 region has 17 residues. Trimming removed 2 bases from V and 0 bases from J, with 14 bases in between. Written as DNA, the CDR3 is TGTGCCAGCAGTGAAAGACTAGTCACGAGCTCCTACAATGAGCAGTTCTTC. The encoded protein is CASSERLVTSSYNEQFF.

This clonotype showed up just a few times. This chain uses TRBV20-1 with TRBJ2-4; possible D gene TRBD2, 7 bases. V dropped 4 bases and J dropped 7 bases, with 17 bases sitting between them. Germline CDR1 DFQATT, CDR2 SNEGSKA (reference sequence). This CDR3 has 14 amino acids. CDR3 amino acids: CSATVGGQVNIQYF. The DNA for the CDR3 is TGCAGTGCTACTGTGGGGGGGCAAGTTAACATTCAGTACTTC.

This clonotype was counted many times. This chain uses TRBV6-1 with TRBJ2-7; tentative D call: TRBD2 (6 bases). In germline, CDR1 is MNHNS, CDR2 SASEGT. Trimming removed 5 bases from V and 0 bases from J, with 17 bases in between. The CDR3 consists of 16 residues. CDR3 sequence (DNA): TGTGCCAGCAGTCCGGGACGGACTATCTTCTCCTACGAGCAGTACTTC. Protein: CASSPGRTIFSYEQYF.

This clonotype was counted ten times or more. This sequence joins TRBV6-1 and TRBJ2-7; D unclear. Germline V gene data show CDR1 as MNHNS and CDR2 as SASEGT. The ends were cut back, 6 bases at V and 1 base at J, with 10 bases in the middle. The CDR3 has 13 amino acids. The CDR3 loop reads CASRRTESYEQYF. The DNA of the CDR3 is TGTGCCAGCAGAAGGACGGAATCCTACGAGCAGTACTTC.

This clonotype showed up just a few times. This rearrangement joins TRBV12-3 or TRBV12-4 to TRBJ1-6, with D possibly TRBD1 on 6 matching bases. This CDR3 comprises 17 residues. V was trimmed by 1 base and J by 0 bases, leaving 10 bases between them. The CDR3 DNA sequence: TGTGCCAGCAGTTTAGTCGGACAGAGCTCCTATAATTCACCCCTCCACTTT. It specifies CASSLVGQSSYNSPLHF.

Only a few counts were recorded for this clonotype. V is TRBV20-1 and J is TRBJ1-3, with D perhaps TRBD1 (6 bases). Trimming left V 3 bases short and J 3 bases short, with 15 bases between. Germline loops: CDR1 DFQATT, CDR2 SNEGSKA (reference sequence). This CDR3 is 15 amino acids long. CDR3 nucleotide sequence: TGCAGTGCTAGGACGCGGGGGCAAGGTGGAAACACCATATATTTT. It codes for CSARTRGQGGNTIYF.

The chain uses TRBV2 and TRBJ1-1; D gene ambiguous. V dropped 3 bases and J dropped 1 base, with 6 bases sitting between them. The CDR3 consists of 13 residues. Germline values: CDR1 SNHLY, CDR2 FYNNEI. CDR3 sequence (DNA): TGTGCCAGCAGTGACGACGAGAACACTGAAGCTTTCTTT. Its translation: CASSDDENTEAFF.

The chain joins TRBV27 to TRBJ2-7; weak D call: TRBD2 (6 bases). V lost 4 bases and J 7 bases, leaving 14 bases between the germline ends. Germline-derived CDR1 and CDR2 are MNHEY and SMNVEV (reference sequence). The CDR3 has 13 amino acids. CDR3 sequence (DNA): TGTGCCAGCAGTTCCGTGCGGGAATTAGAGCAGTACTTC. This sequence encodes CASSSVRELEQYF.

This clonotype appeared many times. The J gene is TRBJ2-1, the V gene TRBV11-3; TRBD2 aligns across 9 bases. This CDR3 is 16 amino acids long. Germline assignment: CDR1 SGHNT and CDR2 YENEEA. V was clipped by 5 bases and J by 0 bases; unmatched bases: 5. CDR3 sequence (DNA): TGTGCCAGCAGCACCCAAGCGGGAGGCTCCTACAATGAGCAGTTCTTC. Amino acids: CASSTQAGGSYNEQFF.

This clonotype was recorded at least ten times. The chain has TRBV15 and TRBJ2-7; 7 positions match TRBD1. The V segment lost 2 bases and the J segment 0 bases; nucleotides outside the gene matches: 4. The CDR3 sequence is 15 residues long. The germline V gene has CDR1 LNHNV and CDR2 YYDKDF (reference sequence). CDR3 in DNA: TGTGCCACCAGCAGATCCAGACAGGGCTCCTACGAGCAGTACTTC. It yields the protein CATSRSRQGSYEQYF.

This clonotype was observed at least ten times. The chain couples TRBV12-3 or TRBV12-4 to TRBJ2-5; TRBD2 matches 12 bases. The CDR3 length is 17 residues. V shed 5 bases, J shed 5 bases, and the junction held 12 bases outside the gene matches. CDR3 DNA sequence: TGTGCCAGCAGTCCCCCTAGCGGGAGGGCCTTTGGGGAGACCCAGTACTTC. Residues: CASSPPSGRAFGETQYF.

This rearrangement joins TRBV12-3 or TRBV12-4 to TRBJ2-1, with 8 bases that match TRBD2. The CDR3 sequence is 15 residues long. V shed 6 bases and J 2 bases; nucleotides not matched to a gene: 6. In nucleotides, the CDR3 is TGTGCCAGCAGGCCAAGCGGGAGAGCCTACAATGAGCAGTTCTTC. Protein: CASRPSGRAYNEQFF.

This clonotype was recorded many times. The gene calls are TRBV20-1 and TRBJ2-2; perhaps TRBD2 as D (5 bases). CDR3 size: 14 residues. Germline CDR1 is DFQATT and CDR2 is SNEGSKA (reference sequence). Trimming cost V 2 bases and J 4 bases, with 11 bases left between them. The CDR3 sequence is CSARLASRTGELFF. DNA of the CDR3: TGCAGTGCTAGATTGGCTAGCCGCACCGGGGAGCTGTTTTTT.

The chain joins TRBV28 to TRBJ2-4, with D unclear. Germline values: CDR1 MDHEN, CDR2 SYDVKM. This CDR3 comprises 15 residues. The V gene lost 4 bases and the J gene lost 0 bases, with 10 bases spanning the gap. This CDR3 reads CASSSPRLAKNIQYF. The CDR3 region has the DNA TGTGCCAGCAGTTCGCCCCGGTTAGCCAAAAACATTCAGTACTTC.

This clonotype showed up many times. The chain employs TRBV20-1 and TRBJ2-1, with 12 bases lining up with TRBD2. The CDR3 runs 15 residues. Per germline, CDR1 DFQATT and CDR2 SNEGSKA (reference sequence). V lost 6 bases, J lost 6 bases, and 9 bases stayed unmatched. The CDR3 nucleotides read TGCAGTGCCCGTGACGCTAGCGGGGGGGCCAATGAGCAGTTCTTC. It yields the protein CSARDASGGANEQFF.

This clonotype was detected only a few times. This chain joins TRBV2 and TRBJ2-5, with 10 bases aligning to TRBD1. CDR3 length: 14 amino acids. Germline CDR1 SNHLY, CDR2 FYNNEI. J was trimmed by 6 bases and V by 9 bases; bases with no gene match: 10. The CDR3 coding sequence is TGTGCCAGTAACGCCGGGACAGGGGCGAAGACCCAGTACTTC. It yields the protein CASNAGTGAKTQYF.

In this sample, this clonotype turned up many times. The V and J genes are TRBV7-2 and TRBJ2-3; no clear D gene. Germline CDR1 is SGHTA and CDR2 is FQGNSA. V lost 5 bases, J lost 0 bases, and 6 bases lay in between. The CDR3 spans 13 residues. The CDR3 loop is CASSAPSTDTQYF. As DNA, the CDR3 is TGTGCCAGCAGCGCCCCTAGCACAGATACGCAGTATTTT.

The table lists this clonotype with many counts. V gene TRBV4-3 combines with J gene TRBJ1-4, with D perhaps TRBD1 (6 bases). The CDR3 loop spans 16 amino acids. Trimming pared 1 base from V and 17 bases from J, leaving 26 bases between. From germline, CDR1 is LGHNA and CDR2 YSLEER. CDR3 coding DNA: TGCGCCAGCAGCCAAGCCCTTGATAGGACAGCGGCCCCCCTTTTTTTT. It is translated as CASSQALDRTAAPLFF.

The CDR3 coding sequence is TGCGCCAGCAGCCAAGAATGGTCTCACAATGAGCAGTTCTTC. It translates to CASSQEWSHNEQFF. The chain couples TRBV4-1 to TRBJ2-1; D unclear. The germline CDR1 and CDR2 sequences are MGHRA and YSYEKL. The CDR3 is 14 amino acids. The V end was cut by 0 bases, the J end by 5 bases, with 8 bases between.

This chain connects TRBV15 to TRBJ2-3, with 7 nucleotides matching TRBD2. V shed 8 bases, J shed 2 bases, and the junction held 1 base outside the gene matches. Germline V gene lookup returns CDR1 LNHNV and CDR2 YYDKDF (reference sequence). This CDR3 is 12 amino acids long. The CDR3 reads CATAGDTDTQYF. Written as DNA, the CDR3 is TGTGCCACCGCGGGAGACACAGATACGCAGTATTTT.

This clonotype was counted only a few times. The chain has TRBV6-1 and TRBJ2-5, with D possibly matching TRBD2 (5 bases). CDR3 size: 17 residues. In germline, CDR1 is MNHNS, CDR2 SASEGT. Trimming took off 6 bases at V and 0 bases at J, with 20 bases between the two ends. In DNA, the CDR3 is TGTGCCAGCAGCCGACGTTTGAGCGGACCGTACCAAGAGACCCAGTACTTC. Its protein product is CASSRRLSGPYQETQYF.

This clonotype was observed many times. The rearrangement links TRBV7-8 to TRBJ1-5; D remains ambiguous. The germline V gene has CDR1 SGHVS and CDR2 FQNEAQ. V was pared by 0 bases and J by 3 bases, with 12 bases between. This CDR3 is built from 16 residues. In DNA, the CDR3 is TGTGCCAGCAGCTTAGCCTCACGGGGATACAATCAGCCCCAGCATTTT. This gives the protein CASSLASRGYNQPQHF.

The sample holds a few counts of this clonotype. CDR3 sequence reads: CSAPRTSRELFF. The CDR3 DNA sequence: TGCAGTGCCCCCCGGACTAGCCGGGAGCTGTTTTTT. The rearrangement uses TRBV20-1 and TRBJ2-2, with TRBD2 identical over 8 bases. This CDR3 is built from 12 residues. The V and J ends lost 6 bases and 9 bases, in that order; junction bases with no gene match: 6. CDR1 and CDR2 (germline): DFQATT, SNEGSKA (reference sequence).